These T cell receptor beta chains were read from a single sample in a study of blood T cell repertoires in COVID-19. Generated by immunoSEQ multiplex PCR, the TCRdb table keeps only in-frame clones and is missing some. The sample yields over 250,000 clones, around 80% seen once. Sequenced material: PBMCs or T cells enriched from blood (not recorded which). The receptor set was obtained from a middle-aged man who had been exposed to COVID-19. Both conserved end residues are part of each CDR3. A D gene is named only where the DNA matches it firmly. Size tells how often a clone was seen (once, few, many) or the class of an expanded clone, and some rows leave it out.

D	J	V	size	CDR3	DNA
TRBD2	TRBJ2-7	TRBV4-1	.	CASSQPTSGSAYEQYF	TGCGCCAGCAGCCAACCAACTAGCGGCTCGGCCTACGAGCAGTACTTC
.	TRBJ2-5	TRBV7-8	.	CASSFYQAKETQYF	TGTGCCAGCAGCTTTTATCAGGCTAAAGAGACCCAGTACTTC
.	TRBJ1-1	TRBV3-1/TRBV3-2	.	CASSPQDRQRTEAFF	TGTGCCAGCAGCCCCCAAGACAGGCAAAGGACTGAAGCTTTCTTT
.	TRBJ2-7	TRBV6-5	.	CASSYAGSSPEQYF	TGTGCCAGCAGTTACGCCGGGAGTTCCCCTGAGCAGTACTTC
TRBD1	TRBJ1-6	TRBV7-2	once	CASSRDRGYNSPLHF	TGTGCCAGCAGCCGTGACAGGGGTTATAATTCACCCCTCCACTTT
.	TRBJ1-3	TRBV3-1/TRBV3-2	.	CASSQGNGGSSGNTIYF	TGTGCCAGCAGCCAAGGAAACGGCGGCAGCTCTGGAAACACCATATATTTT
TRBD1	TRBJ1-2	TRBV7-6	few	CASSFSQDRADYGYTF	TGTGCCAGCAGCTTTTCCCAGGACAGGGCTGACTATGGCTACACCTTC
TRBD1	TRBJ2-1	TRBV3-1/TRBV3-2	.	CASSPPDRQQFF	TGTGCCAGCAGCCCCCCGGACAGGCAGCAGTTCTTC
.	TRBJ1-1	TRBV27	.	CASKRGTNTEAFF	TGTGCCAGCAAACGGGGGACGAACACTGAAGCTTTCTTT
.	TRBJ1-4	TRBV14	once	CASSLYGSSNEKLFF	TGTGCCAGCAGCCTTTACGGGTCCTCTAATGAAAAACTGTTTTTT
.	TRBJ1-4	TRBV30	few	CAWGEPTEKLFF	TGTGCCTGGGGCGAACCCACAGAAAAACTGTTTTTT
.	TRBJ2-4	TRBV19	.	CASSNINIQYF	TGTGCCAGTAGTAATATAAACATTCAGTACTTC
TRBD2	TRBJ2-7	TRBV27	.	CASSYRGGSSYEQYF	TGTGCCAGCAGTTATCGTGGCGGGAGCTCCTACGAGCAGTACTTC
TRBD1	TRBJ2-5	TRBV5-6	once	CASSLTGTGALETQYF	TGTGCCAGCTCACTCACCGGGACAGGGGCTTTAGAGACCCAGTACTTC
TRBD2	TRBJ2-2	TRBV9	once	CASSVALPGTSGNTGELFF	TGTGCCAGCAGCGTAGCTCTGCCCGGGACTAGCGGGAACACCGGGGAGCTGTTTTTT
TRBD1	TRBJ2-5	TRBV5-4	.	CASSFQQGSQETQYF	TGTGCCAGCAGCTTCCAACAGGGGAGCCAAGAGACCCAGTACTTC
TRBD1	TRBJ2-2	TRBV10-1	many	CASSPWTGGGELFF	TGCGCCAGCAGTCCATGGACAGGGGGCGGGGAGCTGTTTTTT
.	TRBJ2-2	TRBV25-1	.	CASHGRGRRNTGELFF	TGTGCCAGCCACGGAAGGGGCAGGAGGAACACCGGGGAGCTGTTTTTT
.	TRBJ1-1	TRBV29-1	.	CSVVALPQGEAFF	TGCAGCGTTGTTGCACTGCCGCAGGGTGAAGCTTTCTTT
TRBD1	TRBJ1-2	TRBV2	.	CASLDRSLYRYTF	TGTGCCAGCCTGGACAGGAGCCTCTATCGCTACACCTTC
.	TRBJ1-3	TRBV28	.	CASSLAGQSSFSGNTIYF	TGTGCCAGCAGTCTAGCTGGACAGAGTTCTTTCTCTGGAAACACCATATATTTT
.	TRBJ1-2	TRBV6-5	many	CASSSGAVGAYLGYTF	TGTGCCAGCAGTTCGGGTGCAGTAGGGGCCTATCTTGGCTACACCTTC
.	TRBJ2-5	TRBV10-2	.	CASRVFTGRGETQYF	TGCGCCAGCAGGGTCTTCACTGGACGCGGGGAGACCCAGTACTTC
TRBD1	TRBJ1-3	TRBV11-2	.	CASSLGQGARTGNTIYF	TGTGCCAGCAGCTTGGGACAGGGGGCGAGGACTGGAAACACCATATATTTT
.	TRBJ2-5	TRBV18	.	CASSIRDQGETQYF	TGTGCCAGCTCAATCCGCGACCAGGGTGAGACCCAGTACTTC